The rows below give T cell receptor beta chains drawn from one sample of a study of T cell responses to AZD1222 COVID-19 vaccine. TCRdb keeps only in-frame clones here, not all; method: immunoSEQ multiplex PCR. The sample contains around 160,000 clones, more than 75% of which appear only once. This material consisted of peripheral blood, taken on day 0 of AZD1222 vaccination. The receptors here all came from an adult in good health. Both conserved end residues are part of each CDR3. The D gene is left open where the match is weak. For some rows the clone size is stated as once, few or many, or as a class when expanded; others skip it.

cdr3_length	clone_size	j_call	v_call	d_call	cdr3_aa	cdr3_nt
12	.	TRBJ1-1	TRBV6-5	.	CAVREYDTEAFF	TGTGCCGTCAGGGAATACGACACTGAAGCTTTCTTT
13	.	TRBJ1-6	TRBV12-3/TRBV12-4	.	CASSFAYNSPLHF	TGTGCCAGCAGTTTCGCTTATAATTCACCCCTCCACTTT
16	.	TRBJ2-3	TRBV7-3	TRBD2	CASSLTASGAGDTQYF	TGTGCCAGCAGCTTAACAGCTAGCGGGGCGGGAGATACGCAGTATTTT
16	.	TRBJ1-3	TRBV6-1	.	CASSELRWARGNTIYF	TGTGCCAGCAGTGAACTGAGGTGGGCGAGGGGAAACACCATATATTTT
13	.	TRBJ1-5	TRBV18	.	CASSPGINQPQHF	TGTGCCAGCTCACCAGGGATCAATCAGCCCCAGCATTTT
15	once	TRBJ2-3	TRBV18	.	CASSPLFQTSDTQYF	TGTGCCAGCTCACCATTATTCCAGACGTCAGATACGCAGTATTTT
15	.	TRBJ2-3	TRBV5-1	TRBD1	CASQRQGLRTDTQYF	TGCGCCAGCCAGAGACAGGGCTTAAGGACAGATACGCAGTATTTT
14	few	TRBJ2-5	TRBV7-9	.	CASSLGRGGETQYF	TGTGCCAGCAGCTTAGGGCGGGGTGGCGAGACCCAGTACTTC
16	.	TRBJ1-2	TRBV7-2	.	CASSLGRAVDSGGYTF	TGTGCCAGCAGCTTAGGGCGGGCAGTAGATTCAGGGGGCTACACCTTC
16	.	TRBJ2-1	TRBV7-2	TRBD1	CASSLLGTGFYNEQFF	TGTGCCAGCAGCCTACTCGGGACAGGGTTTTACAATGAGCAGTTCTTC
16	.	TRBJ1-1	TRBV5-4	TRBD1	CASTLALGQANTEAFF	TGTGCCAGCACCCTAGCCCTCGGACAGGCGAACACTGAAGCTTTCTTT
15	.	TRBJ2-1	TRBV6-2/TRBV6-3	TRBD1	CASSRTGGTYNEQFF	TGTGCCAGCAGTAGGACAGGGGGTACCTACAATGAGCAGTTCTTC
15	.	TRBJ2-3	TRBV4-3	TRBD2	CASSQDRAGGYTQYF	TGCGCCAGCAGCCAAGACCGAGCGGGAGGCTATACGCAGTATTTT
17	.	TRBJ2-6	TRBV19	TRBD1	CASSMTGGRSGANVLTF	TGTGCCAGTAGTATGACAGGGGGACGTTCTGGGGCCAACGTCCTGACTTTC
13	.	TRBJ2-5	TRBV2	.	CASRRDSQETQYF	TGTGCCAGCAGGCGGGACAGCCAAGAGACCCAGTACTTC
12	.	TRBJ2-2	TRBV7-3	.	CASSGPGGELFF	TGTGCCAGCAGTGGGCCCGGAGGGGAGCTGTTTTTT
14	.	TRBJ2-5	TRBV23-1	.	CASSPDRFQETQYF	TGCGCCAGCAGCCCCGACAGGTTTCAAGAGACCCAGTACTTC
12	once	TRBJ1-2	TRBV18	.	CASARGDGGYTF	TGTGCCAGCGCGCGCGGGGATGGTGGCTACACCTTC
13	.	TRBJ1-2	TRBV12-3/TRBV12-4	TRBD1	CASSLDRGYGYTF	TGTGCCAGCAGTTTAGACAGGGGCTATGGCTACACCTTC
17	.	TRBJ2-5	TRBV19	TRBD1	CASSIGPTGGYQETQYF	TGTGCCAGTAGTATAGGTCCGACAGGGGGCTACCAAGAGACCCAGTACTTC
13	.	TRBJ1-1	TRBV28	.	CASSLSQPYEAFF	TGTGCCAGCAGTTTATCACAGCCGTATGAAGCTTTCTTT
17	.	TRBJ2-7	TRBV27	TRBD2	CASSPFLIAGGHHEQYF	TGTGCCAGCAGTCCCTTCCTTATAGCGGGGGGGCACCACGAGCAGTACTTC
16	few	TRBJ1-4	TRBV15	.	CATSRGGEGVDEKLFF	TGTGCCACCAGCAGGGGAGGGGAAGGGGTAGACGAAAAACTGTTTTTT
15	.	TRBJ2-7	TRBV7-2	TRBD2	CASSLVLAGGYEQYF	TGTGCCAGCAGCTTAGTACTAGCGGGGGGCTACGAGCAGTACTTC
16	.	TRBJ2-1	TRBV7-9	.	CASSSPEDGGYNEQFF	TGTGCCAGCAGCTCGCCGGAAGATGGGGGGTACAATGAGCAGTTCTTC
15	.	TRBJ2-5	TRBV3-1/TRBV3-2	.	CASSQEWVYQETQYF	TGTGCCAGCAGCCAAGAATGGGTGTACCAAGAGACCCAGTACTTC
13	.	TRBJ2-7	TRBV6-5	.	CASSSGPYYEQYF	TGTGCCAGCAGTTCGGGGCCATACTACGAGCAGTACTTC
18	once	TRBJ2-3	TRBV4-2	.	CASSQARGGESSTDTQYF	TGTGCCAGCAGCCAAGCCCGAGGCGGGGAATCTAGCACAGATACGCAGTATTTT
13	.	TRBJ2-2	TRBV19	.	CASSTATSGELFF	TGTGCCAGTAGTACGGCGACCTCCGGGGAGCTGTTTTTT
13	medium-sized	TRBJ2-5	TRBV7-9	.	CASSRPGQGTQYF	TGTGCCAGCAGCAGACCGGGACAAGGGACCCAGTACTTC
12	.	TRBJ2-7	TRBV7-8	.	CASSLSSYEQYF	TGTGCCAGCAGCCTATCCTCCTACGAGCAGTACTTC
14	.	TRBJ1-2	TRBV10-3	TRBD1	CAISPRDREYGYTF	TGTGCCATCAGCCCCCGGGACAGGGAGTATGGCTACACCTTC
13	.	TRBJ1-1	TRBV27	.	CASRWTPNTEAFF	TGTGCCAGCAGATGGACACCCAACACTGAAGCTTTCTTT
15	.	TRBJ2-1	TRBV13	.	CASSPGRETYNEQFF	TGTGCCAGCAGCCCCGGGAGAGAAACCTACAATGAGCAGTTCTTC
16	.	TRBJ1-5	TRBV2	TRBD1	CASSPAGGGGRQPQHF	TGTGCCAGCAGCCCGGCAGGGGGGGGAGGACGTCAGCCCCAGCATTTT
15	.	TRBJ2-1	TRBV4-1	TRBD2	CASSPLAGLYNEQFF	TGCGCCAGCAGCCCGCTAGCGGGGTTATACAATGAGCAGTTCTTC
14	.	TRBJ1-2	TRBV6-1	.	CASSDFGPNYGYTF	TGTGCCAGCAGTGATTTCGGACCTAACTATGGCTACACCTTC
15	.	TRBJ2-7	TRBV19	TRBD2	CASSEILAGVYEQYF	TGTGCCAGTAGTGAGATCCTAGCGGGAGTGTACGAGCAGTACTTC
15	.	TRBJ1-2	TRBV6-5	.	CASSYTNLGDYGYTF	TGTGCCAGCAGTTACACTAACCTTGGGGACTATGGCTACACCTTC
14	.	TRBJ1-2	TRBV12-5	.	CASGQWRGVYGYTF	TGTGCTAGTGGCCAGTGGAGGGGAGTCTATGGCTACACCTTC
16	.	TRBJ2-7	TRBV5-1	.	CASTKAPGTDTYEQYF	TGCGCCAGTACAAAGGCCCCCGGGACGGACACCTACGAGCAGTACTTC
11	.	TRBJ1-1	TRBV19	.	CASRGGDEAFF	TGTGCCAGTCGGGGGGGGGACGAGGCTTTCTTT
14	.	TRBJ1-4	TRBV28	TRBD1	CASGTGAEAEKLFF	TGTGCCAGCGGGACAGGGGCGGAGGCTGAAAAACTGTTTTTT
15	.	TRBJ1-2	TRBV2	TRBD1	CASSLQGATNYGYTF	TGTGCCAGCAGTCTACAGGGGGCAACTAACTATGGCTACACCTTC
15	.	TRBJ1-4	TRBV5-1	.	CASSRMGGTNEKLFF	TGCGCCAGCAGCCGGATGGGAGGCACTAATGAAAAACTGTTTTTT